This T cell receptor (beta chain) was recovered during a study of blood T cell repertoires in COVID-19. Clones were sequenced by immunoSEQ multiplex PCR, and TCRdb holds only the in-frame ones, with some missing. The repertoire has roughly 150,000 clones, approximately 85% of them found once; the top ten carry about 2.5%. This clonotype was sampled from a woman over 75 with COVID-19, enrolled during active disease. Sequenced input: peripheral blood.

DNA for the CDR3: TGCGCCAGCAGCCAAGTTCCGGGACTAGATGGCGGTACGCAGTATTTT. It translates to CASSQVPGLDGGTQYF. This sequence joins TRBV4-1 and TRBJ2-3, with TRBD2 identical over 8 bases. The V and J ends lost 1 base and 8 bases, in that order; junction bases with no gene match: 11. The CDR3 is 16 amino acids. CDR1 is MGHRA and CDR2 is YSYEKL in the germline V gene.